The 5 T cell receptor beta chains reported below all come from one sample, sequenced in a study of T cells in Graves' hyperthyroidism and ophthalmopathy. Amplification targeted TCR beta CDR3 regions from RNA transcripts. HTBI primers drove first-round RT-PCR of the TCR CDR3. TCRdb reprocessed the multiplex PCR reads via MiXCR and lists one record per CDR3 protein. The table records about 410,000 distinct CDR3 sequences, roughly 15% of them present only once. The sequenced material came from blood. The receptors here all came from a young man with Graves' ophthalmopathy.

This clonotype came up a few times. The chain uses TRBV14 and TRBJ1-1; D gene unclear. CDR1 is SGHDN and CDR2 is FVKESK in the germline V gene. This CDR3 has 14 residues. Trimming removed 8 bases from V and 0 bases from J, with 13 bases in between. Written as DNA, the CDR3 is TGTGCCAGCGCACAAGACACGTTGAACACTGAAGCTTTCTTT. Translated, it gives CASAQDTLNTEAFF.

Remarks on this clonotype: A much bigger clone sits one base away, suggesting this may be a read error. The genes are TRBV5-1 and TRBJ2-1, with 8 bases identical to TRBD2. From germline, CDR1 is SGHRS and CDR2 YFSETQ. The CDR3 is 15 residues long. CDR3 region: CASSPSGSIYNERFF. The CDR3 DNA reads TGCGCCAGCAGCCCGAGCGGGAGTATATACAATGAGCGGTTCTTC.

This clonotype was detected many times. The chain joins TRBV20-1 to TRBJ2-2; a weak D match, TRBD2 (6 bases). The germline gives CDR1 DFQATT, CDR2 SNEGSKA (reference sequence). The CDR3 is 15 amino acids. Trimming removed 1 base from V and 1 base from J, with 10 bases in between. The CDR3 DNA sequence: TGCAGTGCTAGAGGGGTAGCGGAGAACACCGGGGAGCTGTTTTTT. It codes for CSARGVAENTGELFF.

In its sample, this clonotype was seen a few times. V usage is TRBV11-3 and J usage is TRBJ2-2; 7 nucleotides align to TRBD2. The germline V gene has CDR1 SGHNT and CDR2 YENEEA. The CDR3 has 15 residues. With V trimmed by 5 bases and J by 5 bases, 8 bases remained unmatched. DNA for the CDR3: TGTGCCAGCAGCCACGGGGGGACGCGTACCGGGGAGCTGTTTTTT. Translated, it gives CASSHGGTRTGELFF.

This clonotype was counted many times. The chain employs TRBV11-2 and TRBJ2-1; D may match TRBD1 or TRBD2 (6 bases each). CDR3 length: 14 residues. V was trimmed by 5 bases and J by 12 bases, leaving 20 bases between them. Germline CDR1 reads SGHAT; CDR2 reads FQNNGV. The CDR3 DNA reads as TGTGCCAGCAGCCCCGGGTCCGGGGGCTTTTGGCAGTTCTTC. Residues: CASSPGSGGFWQFF. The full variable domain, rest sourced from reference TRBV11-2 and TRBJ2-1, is EAGVAQSPRYKIIEKRQSVAFWCNPISGHATLYWYQQILGQGPKLLIQFQNNGVVDDSQLPKDRFSAERLKGVDSTLKIQPAKLEDSAVYLCASSPGSGGFWQFFGPGTRLTVL.